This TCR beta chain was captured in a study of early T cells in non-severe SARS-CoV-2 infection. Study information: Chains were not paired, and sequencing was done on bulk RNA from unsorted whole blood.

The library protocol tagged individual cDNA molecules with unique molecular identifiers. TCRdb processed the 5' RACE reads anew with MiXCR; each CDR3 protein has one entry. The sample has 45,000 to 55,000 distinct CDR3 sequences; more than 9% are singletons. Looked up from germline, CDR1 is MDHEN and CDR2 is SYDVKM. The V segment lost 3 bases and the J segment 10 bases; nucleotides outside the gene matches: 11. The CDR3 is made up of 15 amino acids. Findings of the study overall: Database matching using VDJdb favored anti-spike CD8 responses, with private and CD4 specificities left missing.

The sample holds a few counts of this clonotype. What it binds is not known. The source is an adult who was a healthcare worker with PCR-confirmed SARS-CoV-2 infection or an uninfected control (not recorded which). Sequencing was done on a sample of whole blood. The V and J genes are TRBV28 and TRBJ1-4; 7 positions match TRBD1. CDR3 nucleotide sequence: TGTGCCAGCAGTTTGCAGGGGGAGGGTTTTGTAAAACTGTTTTTT. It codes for CASSLQGEGFVKLFF.